One sample yielded the 2 T cell receptor beta chains listed below, sequenced in a study of post-analysis software for immune sequencing data. Overall study findings and caveats: Relative to controls, patients had 4 or 5 TRBV segments at higher frequency, with TRBV5-6, TRBV5-1 and TRBV20-1 among these.

Unique molecular identifiers had been added to the TCR beta cDNA libraries. From the PCR reads, TCRdb called clonotypes with MiXCR, one entry per CDR3 protein. The sample records some 450,000 distinct CDR3 sequences, approximately 45% being singletons. These TCRs are of unknown antigen specificity. Input material: blood. The receptors shown here come from a girl between 5 and 17 years old with multiple sclerosis.

V is TRBV28 and J is TRBJ1-5; D is perhaps TRBD1 (6 bases). The CDR3 sequence is 21 residues long. Germline CDR1 MDHEN, CDR2 SYDVKM. V shed 4 bases and J shed 0 bases, with 28 bases lying between them. The CDR3 DNA reads TGTGCCAGCAGTTGGTATGGAGGGCATGGGGGGCGAGATTATAGCAATCAGCCCCAGCATTTT. Translation: CASSWYGGHGGRDYSNQPQHF.

This clonotype was seen just once. The V and J genes are TRBV7-9 and TRBJ1-1; D is uncertain. This CDR3 contains 16 residues. V gave up 5 bases and J gave up 0 bases, with 16 bases separating them. Germline V gene sequence: CDR1 SEHNR, CDR2 FQNEAQ (reference sequence). CDR3 amino acids: CASSPGSIAVNTEAFF. In nucleotides, the CDR3 is TGTGCCAGCAGCCCCGGGTCGATTGCCGTGAACACTGAAGCTTTCTTT.